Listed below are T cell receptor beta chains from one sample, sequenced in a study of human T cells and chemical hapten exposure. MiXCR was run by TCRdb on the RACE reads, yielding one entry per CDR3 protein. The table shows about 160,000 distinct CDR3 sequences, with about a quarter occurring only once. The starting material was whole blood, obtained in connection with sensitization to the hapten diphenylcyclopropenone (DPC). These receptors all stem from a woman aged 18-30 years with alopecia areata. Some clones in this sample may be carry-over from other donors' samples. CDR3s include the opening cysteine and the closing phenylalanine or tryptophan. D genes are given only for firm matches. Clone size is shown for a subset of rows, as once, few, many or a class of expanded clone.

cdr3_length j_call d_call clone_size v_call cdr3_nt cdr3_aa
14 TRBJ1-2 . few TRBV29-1 TGCAGCGTTCAACCGGGACAACGGTCCTATGGCTACACCTTC CSVQPGQRSYGYTF
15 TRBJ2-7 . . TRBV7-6 TGTGCCAGCAGCCCCCTGGGGGGGGGGCCCTACGAGCAGTACTTC CASSPLGGGPYEQYF
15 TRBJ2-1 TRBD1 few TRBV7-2 TGTGCCAGCAGCTTACCGGGACAGATATACAATGAGCAGTTCTTC CASSLPGQIYNEQFF
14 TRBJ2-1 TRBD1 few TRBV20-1 TGCAGTGCTTCCGGGACAGGGATTGGCAATGAGCAGTTCTTC CSASGTGIGNEQFF
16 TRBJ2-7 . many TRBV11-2 TGTGCCAGCAGCTTACCCAGGGTTCAGCCTGACTACGAGCAGTACTTC CASSLPRVQPDYEQYF
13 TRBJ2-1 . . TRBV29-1 TGCAGCGTTGGGGACGGTGGCTACAATGAGCAGTTCTTC CSVGDGGYNEQFF
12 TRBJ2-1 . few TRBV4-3 TGCGCCAGCAGCCAAGATAACTATGAGCAGTTCTTC CASSQDNYEQFF
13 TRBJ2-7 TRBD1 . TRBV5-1 TGCGCCAGCGGGGACAGGGGCTCCTACGAGCAGTACTTC CASGDRGSYEQYF
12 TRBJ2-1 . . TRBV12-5 TGTGCTAGTGCTACTTGGTCCAATGAGCAGTTCTTC CASATWSNEQFF
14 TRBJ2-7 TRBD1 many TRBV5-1 TGCGCCAGCAGTTCCGGGACAGGGGCCTACGAGCAGTACTTC CASSSGTGAYEQYF
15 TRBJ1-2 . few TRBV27 TGTGCCAGCAGTCAACTCTCCGGGGCTCCTTATGGCTACACCTTC CASSQLSGAPYGYTF
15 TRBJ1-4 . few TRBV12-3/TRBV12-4 TGTGCCAGCAGGCCCGACAGTGGGAACAAGTTGAAACTGTTTTTT CASRPDSGNKLKLFF
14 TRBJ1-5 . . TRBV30 TGTGCCTGGAGGGGAACAGGGAAGCATCAGCCCCAGCATTTT CAWRGTGKHQPQHF
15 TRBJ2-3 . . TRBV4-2 TGTGCCAGCAGCCAGATCGGTGGAGGGACAGATACGCAGTATTTT CASSQIGGGTDTQYF
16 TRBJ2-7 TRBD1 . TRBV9 TGTGCCAGCAGCGTAAAGGGCGGACAGGGGCTCCACGAGCAGTACTTC CASSVKGGQGLHEQYF